A selection of T cell receptor beta chains follows, all from one sample in a study of patients and donors after allogeneic stem cell transplantation. Each CDR3 protein is one row after TCRdb ran MiXCR on the RT-PCR reads. Among tens of thousands of distinct CDR3 sequences listed, around 48% were seen once. Sequenced input: blood, either unsorted or a sorted T cell fraction (not recorded which). These receptors originate from a human donor who was either an allogeneic HSCT recipient or a stem cell or donor lymphocyte infusion donor (not recorded which). It is not recorded whose cells these are; they may come from a transplant donor. CDR3s include the opening cysteine and the closing phenylalanine or tryptophan. D genes are given only for firm matches. Rows may omit the clone size; those that give it use once, few, many or a size class.

NA,TRBD2,TRBJ2-1,TRBV6-5,CASRSLAGGQYNEQFF,TGTGCCAGCAGATCACTAGCGGGAGGACAATACAATGAGCAGTTCTTC
once,TRBD1,TRBJ2-5,TRBV10-3,CAISPMTGGVETQYF,TGTGCCATCAGTCCTATGACAGGGGGCGTAGAGACCCAGTACTTC
many,NA,TRBJ1-4,TRBV15,CATSRVDLGTVKLFF,TGTGCCACCAGCAGAGTCGATTTAGGGACCGTAAAACTGTTTTTT
once,TRBD2,TRBJ2-5,TRBV29-1,CSVERGAEETQYF,TGCAGCGTTGAGCGGGGGGCAGAAGAGACCCAGTACTTC
few,NA,TRBJ1-3,TRBV7-6,CASSPTRFISGNTIYF,TGTGCCAGCAGCCCTACCCGGTTTATCTCTGGAAACACCATATATTTT
NA,NA,TRBJ1-5,TRBV20-1,CSAAPSGRYSNQPQHF,TGCAGTGCCGCACCCTCGGGACGGTATAGCAATCAGCCCCAGCATTTT
NA,TRBD1,TRBJ2-7,TRBV3-1,CASSGTAYEQYF,TGTGCCAGCAGCGGGACAGCTTACGAGCAGTACTTC
few,NA,TRBJ1-3,TRBV7-2,CASSLATAGGNTIYF,TGTGCCAGCAGCTTAGCGACAGCGGGGGGAAACACCATATATTTT
NA,NA,TRBJ1-1,TRBV4-1,CASSQGGKAFF,TGCGCCAGCAGCCAAGGGGGGAAAGCTTTCTTT
NA,NA,TRBJ1-5,TRBV5-1,CASSLGDQPQHF,TGCGCCAGCAGCTTGGGTGATCAGCCCCAGCATTTT
few,NA,TRBJ1-5,TRBV9,CASSASTGERPQHF,TGTGCCAGCAGCGCCTCGACGGGCGAGAGGCCCCAGCATTTT
NA,NA,TRBJ1-6,TRBV5-6,CASSLRGLTPLHF,TGTGCCAGCAGCTTACGGGGGCTAACACCCCTCCACTTT
NA,NA,TRBJ1-1,TRBV12-3/TRBV12-4,CASSRRGQIAEAFF,TGTGCCAGCAGCCGGAGGGGCCAAATCGCTGAAGCTTTCTTT
NA,TRBD2,TRBJ2-3,TRBV6-5,CASSYFLAGGSTQYF,TGTGCCAGCAGTTACTTCTTAGCGGGAGGTAGTACGCAGTATTTT
NA,NA,TRBJ1-2,TRBV9,CASSGRYATF,TGTGCCAGCAGCGGGAGGTATGCCACCTTC
NA,TRBD1,TRBJ1-6,TRBV28,CASRSRQGYNSPLHF,TGTGCCAGCAGATCACGACAGGGCTATAATTCACCCCTCCACTTT
NA,NA,TRBJ1-2,TRBV12-3/TRBV12-4,CASSFGTYGYTF,TGTGCCAGCAGTTTTGGGACCTATGGCTACACCTTC